This T cell receptor (beta chain) stems from a study of blood T cell repertoires in COVID-19. Authors' analysis steps: The assay estimated nucleated cells by amplifying reference gene primers. The method was immunoSEQ multiplex PCR; TCRdb's version includes in-frame clones alone and lacks a portion of them. V, J and clone size reflect that table, while D and trimming were determined from the DNA. The repertoire includes roughly 340,000 clones, around 87% of them detected once, and approximately 1.8% sits in the top ten. V shed 3 bases, J shed 7 bases, and the junction held 2 bases outside the gene matches. The CDR3 extends over 14 amino acids. Germline CDR1 reads SGHTA; CDR2 reads FQGNSA.

The clonotype comes from a man aged 35-49 years in a cohort exposed to, infected with or recovered from COVID-19 (not recorded which). The specimen sequenced was PBMCs or T cells enriched from blood (not recorded which). The rearrangement joins TRBV7-2 to TRBJ2-1, with 11 bases fitting TRBD2. The CDR3 bases are TGTGCCAGCAGCTTCCGACTAGCGGGGAATGAGCAGTTCTTC. This encodes CASSFRLAGNEQFF.